Each of the 12 T cell receptor beta chains below was sequenced from the same sample in a study of blood T cell repertoires in COVID-19. Assay used: immunoSEQ multiplex PCR; TCRdb lists only in-frame clones, some missing. The sample lists 200,000 to 300,000 clones, approximately 85% occurring once. The sequenced sample was peripheral blood. Receptors originate from a woman aged 55-75 years with active or convalescent COVID-19.

This rearrangement joins TRBV28 to TRBJ1-2, with 8 bases fitting TRBD1. CDR3 size: 15 residues. Germline V gene lookup returns CDR1 MDHEN and CDR2 SYDVKM. The junction had 11 bases not matched to a gene; V was cut back by 3 bases and J by 8 bases. CDR3 in DNA: TGTGCCAGCAGTTTGACGGACAGGGAATGGCAGGGCTACACCTTC. Translation: CASSLTDREWQGYTF.

The chain employs TRBV18 and TRBJ1-3; 7 nucleotides align to TRBD1. CDR1 is KGHSH, CDR2 LQKENI, per germline. The ends lost 6 bases at V and 2 bases at J; junction bases unmatched: 7. This CDR3 is 15 amino acids long. This chain's CDR3 is CASSPSQGAGNTIYF. DNA of the CDR3: TGTGCCAGCTCTCCCTCGCAGGGGGCTGGAAACACCATATATTTT.

This chain uses TRBV2 with TRBJ2-7, with a weak D call TRBD1 (6 bases). Germline CDR1 and CDR2: SNHLY and FYNNEI. The V end was cut by 4 bases, the J end by 2 bases, with 12 bases between. This CDR3 comprises 14 residues. DNA of the CDR3: TGTGCCAGCAGTGTCAGGGGTATGGCCTACGAGCAGTACTTC. It encodes CASSVRGMAYEQYF.

This clone came up a few times. The rearrangement joins TRBV20-1 to TRBJ1-2; tentative D call: TRBD1 (5 bases). Germline V gene data show CDR1 as DFQATT and CDR2 as SNEGSKA (reference sequence). This CDR3 is built from 11 residues. V dropped 3 bases and J dropped 7 bases, with 9 bases sitting between them. The CDR3 DNA sequence: TGCAGTGCTAGCCAGGGTTTTGGCTACACCTTC. Amino acids: CSASQGFGYTF.

The chain carries TRBV4-1 and TRBJ1-5, with D perhaps matching TRBD1 (5 bases). Trimming left V 2 bases short and J 4 bases short, with 12 bases between. The CDR3 length is 15 residues. Per the germline V gene, CDR1 is MGHRA and CDR2 is YSYEKL. The chain's CDR3 is CASSQTGQLNQPQHF. CDR3 DNA sequence: TGCGCCAGCAGCCAAACAGGTCAGCTAAATCAGCCCCAGCATTTT.

A single count supports this clone. The V and J genes are TRBV27 and TRBJ2-3, with TRBD2 as a possible D gene (6 bases). With 6 bases removed from V and 6 bases from J, the gap between germline ends came to 10 bases. Germline CDR1 MNHEY, CDR2 SMNVEV (reference sequence). The CDR3 consists of 12 residues. The CDR3 DNA follows: TGTGCCAGCAGGACGGCGGGGGATACGCAGTATTTT. The encoded protein is CASRTAGDTQYF.

V is TRBV7-3 and J is TRBJ2-1; 11 bases align to TRBD1. Looked up from germline, CDR1 is SGHTA and CDR2 is FQGTGA. V was pared by 2 bases and J by 4 bases, with 1 base of the junction left unmatched. The CDR3 spans 15 residues. The CDR3 coding sequence is TGTGCCAGCAGCTTAGGGGACAGGGGGTACAATGAGCAGTTCTTC. This codes for CASSLGDRGYNEQFF.

This sequence joins TRBV19 and TRBJ1-1; D is unclear. The CDR3 length is 13 residues. Germline V lookup: CDR1 LNHDA, CDR2 SQIVND (reference sequence). V was pared by 5 bases and J by 3 bases, with 10 bases between. CDR3: CASSQLTHTEAFF. The CDR3 DNA reads TGTGCCAGTAGTCAACTCACCCACACTGAAGCTTTCTTT. The whole variable domain, remainder taken from reference TRBV19 and TRBJ1-1, is DGGITQSPKYLFRKEGQNVTLSCEQNLNHDAMYWYRQDPGQGLRLIYYSQIVNDFQKGDIAEGYSVSREKKESFPLTVTSAQKNPTAFYLCASSQLTHTEAFFGQGTRLTVV.

This chain joins TRBV7-2 and TRBJ1-2; 10 bases fit TRBD1. The length of the CDR3 is 14 residues. CDR1 and CDR2 from the germline V gene are SGHTA and FQGNSA. V dropped 6 bases and J dropped 5; count of bases not matched to a gene: 6. CDR3 DNA: TGTGCCAGCAGTACGACAGGGGGCTGGTATGGCTACACCTTC. This translates into CASSTTGGWYGYTF.

This clone appeared a single time. The rearrangement uses TRBV29-1 and TRBJ2-3, with D perhaps TRBD2 (6 bases). Germline CDR1 and CDR2: SQVTM and ANQGSEA. V was cut by 7 bases and J by 1 base, with 12 bases left in between. The CDR3 loop spans 13 amino acids. CDR3 DNA: TGCAGCGGTAGCGGCGGCGGCACAGATACGCAGTATTTT. Translating gives CSGSGGGTDTQYF.

Here the CDR3 DNA reads TGCAGTGCTAGTTTTGGGACACAGGGCTACACCTTC. Translation: CSASFGTQGYTF. The V and J genes are TRBV20-1 and TRBJ1-2; D possibly corresponds to TRBD1 (6 bases). This CDR3 is 12 amino acids long. The germline V gene has CDR1 DFQATT and CDR2 SNEGSKA (reference sequence). V was clipped by 3 bases and J by 8 bases, with 13 bases between them.

This clone was detected once. The chain links TRBV7-2 to TRBJ1-2, with TRBD1 identical over 7 bases. The trim removed 3 bases at V and 8 bases at J, leaving 12 bases unmatched. This CDR3 is built from 15 residues. Germline CDR1 and CDR2: SGHTA and FQGNSA. CDR3 nucleotide sequence: TGTGCCAGCAGCTTTTACTTCACAGGGGAGCGGGGCTACACCTTC. It specifies CASSFYFTGERGYTF.